This paragraph reports one T cell receptor beta chain. Its antigen is not known. The repertoire was sequenced with immunoSEQ multiplex PCR; TCRdb's copy has only in-frame clones and lacks some. The table records millions of clones, about 95% of them present only once. Only CD45RO-negative cells positively selected for CCR7 counted as naive CD8 cells, so terminally differentiated effector memory CD45RA+ cells were excluded. The data belong to a study of shared clonotypes between healthy human individuals. The study's findings and limits: Shared clonotypes across all four donors exceeded non-shared ones in generation probability.

The TCR sequence derives from a man aged 18 to 29 in good health. Material: naive CD8+ T cells sorted from blood.

The chain's CDR3 is CASSDRGAGGRNTEAFF. In nucleotides, the CDR3 is TGTGCCAGCAGTGATCGCGGGGCAGGAGGGAGGAACACTGAAGCTTTCTTT. The chain links TRBV2 to TRBJ1-1; D may be TRBD1 (5 bases). Germline V gene data show CDR1 as SNHLY and CDR2 as FYNNEI. The V and J ends lost 3 bases and 1 base respectively, with 18 bases between them. The CDR3 is made up of 17 amino acids.